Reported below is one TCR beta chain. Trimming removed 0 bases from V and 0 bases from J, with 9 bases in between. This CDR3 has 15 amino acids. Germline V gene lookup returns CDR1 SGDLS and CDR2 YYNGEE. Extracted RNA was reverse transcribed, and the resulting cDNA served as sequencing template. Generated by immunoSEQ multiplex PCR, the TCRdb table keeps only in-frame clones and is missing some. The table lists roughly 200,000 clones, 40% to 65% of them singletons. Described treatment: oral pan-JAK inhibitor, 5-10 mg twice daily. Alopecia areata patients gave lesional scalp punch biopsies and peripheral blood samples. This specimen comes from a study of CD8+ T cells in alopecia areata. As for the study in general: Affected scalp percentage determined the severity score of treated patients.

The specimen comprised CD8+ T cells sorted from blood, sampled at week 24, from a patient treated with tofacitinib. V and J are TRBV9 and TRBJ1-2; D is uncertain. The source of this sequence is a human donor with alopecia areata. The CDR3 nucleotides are TGTGCCAGCAGCGTAGGGCAGGCGGCTAACTATGGCTACACCTTC. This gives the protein CASSVGQAANYGYTF.